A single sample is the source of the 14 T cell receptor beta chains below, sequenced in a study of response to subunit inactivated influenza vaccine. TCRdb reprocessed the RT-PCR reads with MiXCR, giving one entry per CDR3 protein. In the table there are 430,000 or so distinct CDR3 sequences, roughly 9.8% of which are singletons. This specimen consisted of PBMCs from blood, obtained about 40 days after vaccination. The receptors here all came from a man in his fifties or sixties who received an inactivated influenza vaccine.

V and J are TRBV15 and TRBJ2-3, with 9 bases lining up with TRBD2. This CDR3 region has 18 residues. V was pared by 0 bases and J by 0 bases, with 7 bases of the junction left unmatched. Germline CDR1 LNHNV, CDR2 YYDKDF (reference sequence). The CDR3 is CATSRDLAGLPSTDTQYF. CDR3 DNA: TGTGCCACCAGCAGAGACCTAGCGGGGCTCCCTAGCACAGATACGCAGTATTTT.

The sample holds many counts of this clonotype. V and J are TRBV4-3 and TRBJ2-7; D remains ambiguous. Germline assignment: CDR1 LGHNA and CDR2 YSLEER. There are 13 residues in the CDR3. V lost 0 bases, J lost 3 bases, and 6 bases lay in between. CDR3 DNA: TGCGCCAGCAGCCAAGAAATAGGCTACGAGCAGTACTTC. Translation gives CASSQEIGYEQYF.

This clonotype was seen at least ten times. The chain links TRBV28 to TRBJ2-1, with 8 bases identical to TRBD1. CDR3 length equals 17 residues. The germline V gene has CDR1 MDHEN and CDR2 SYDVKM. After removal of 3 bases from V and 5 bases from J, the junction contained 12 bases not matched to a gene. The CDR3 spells CASSFNGGTGFDNEQFF. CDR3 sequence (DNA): TGTGCCAGCAGTTTTAATGGGGGGACAGGCTTCGACAATGAGCAGTTCTTC.

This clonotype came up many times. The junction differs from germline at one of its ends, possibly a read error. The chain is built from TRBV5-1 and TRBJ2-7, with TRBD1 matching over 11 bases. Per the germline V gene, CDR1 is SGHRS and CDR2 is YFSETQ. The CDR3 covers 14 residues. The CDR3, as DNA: TGTGCCAGCAGCCCCGGGACAGGGGGTTACGAGCAGTACTTC. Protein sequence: CASSPGTGGYEQYF. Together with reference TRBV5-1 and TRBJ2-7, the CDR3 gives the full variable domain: KAGVTQTPRYLIKTRGQQVTLSCSPISGHRSVSWYQQTPGQGLQFLFEYFSETQRNKGNFPGRFSGRQFSNSRSEMNVSTLELGDSALYLCASSPGTGGYEQYFGPGTRLTVT.

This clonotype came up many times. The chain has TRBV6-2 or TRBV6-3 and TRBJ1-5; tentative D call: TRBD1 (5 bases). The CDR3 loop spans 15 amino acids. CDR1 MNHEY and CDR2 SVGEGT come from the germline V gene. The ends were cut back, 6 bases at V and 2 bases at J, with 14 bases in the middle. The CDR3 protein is CASRSGGVGNQPQHF. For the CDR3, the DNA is TGTGCCAGCAGGAGCGGAGGGGTAGGCAATCAGCCCCAGCATTTT.

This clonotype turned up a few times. Here the CDR3 DNA reads TGTGCCAGCAGTTGGACAGGGCATGCAATATATGAGCAGTTCTTC. It specifies CASSWTGHAIYEQFF. V is TRBV27 and J is TRBJ2-1; TRBD1 aligns across 8 bases. The length of the CDR3 is 15 residues. Per the germline V gene, CDR1 is MNHEY and CDR2 is SMNVEV (reference sequence). The J segment lost 8 bases and the V segment lost 4 bases, leaving 10 bases of the junction unmatched.

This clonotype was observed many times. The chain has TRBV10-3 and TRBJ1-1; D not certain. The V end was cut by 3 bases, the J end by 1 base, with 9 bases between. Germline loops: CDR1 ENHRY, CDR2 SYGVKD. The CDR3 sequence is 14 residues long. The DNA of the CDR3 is TGTGCCATCAGTGACGAGCGGGCGAACACTGAAGCTTTCTTT. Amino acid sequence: CAISDERANTEAFF.

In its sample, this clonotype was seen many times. CDR3 amino acids: CASNPGPRISNQPQHF. CDR3 nucleotides: TGTGCCAGCAACCCGGGACCCAGAATTAGCAATCAGCCCCAGCATTTT. V usage is TRBV6-5 and J usage is TRBJ1-5, with D perhaps matching TRBD1 (5 bases). V gave up 7 bases and J gave up 0 bases, with 16 bases separating them. CDR3 length: 16 amino acids. In germline, CDR1 is MNHEY, CDR2 SVGAGI.

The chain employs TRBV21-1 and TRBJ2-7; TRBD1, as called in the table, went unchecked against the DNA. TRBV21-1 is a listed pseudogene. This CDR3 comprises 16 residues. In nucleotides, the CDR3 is TGTGCCAGCAGCAAAAGGAACAGAGGGATCGGGTACGAGCAGTACTTC. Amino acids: CASSKRNRGIGYEQYF.

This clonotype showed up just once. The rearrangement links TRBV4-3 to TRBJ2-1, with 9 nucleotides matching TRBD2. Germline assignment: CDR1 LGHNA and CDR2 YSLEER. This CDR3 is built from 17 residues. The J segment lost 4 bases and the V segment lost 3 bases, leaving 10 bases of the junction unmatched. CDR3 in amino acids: CASSHTHGGRAYNEQFF. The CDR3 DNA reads TGCGCCAGCAGCCACACCCATGGCGGGAGGGCTTACAATGAGCAGTTCTTC.

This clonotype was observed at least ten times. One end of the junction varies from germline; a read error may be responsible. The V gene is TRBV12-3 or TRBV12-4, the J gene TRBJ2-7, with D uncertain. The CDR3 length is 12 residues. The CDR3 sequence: CASSDPGSPASF. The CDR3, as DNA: TGTGCCAGCAGCGACCCGGGCTCACCAGCTTCTTTC.

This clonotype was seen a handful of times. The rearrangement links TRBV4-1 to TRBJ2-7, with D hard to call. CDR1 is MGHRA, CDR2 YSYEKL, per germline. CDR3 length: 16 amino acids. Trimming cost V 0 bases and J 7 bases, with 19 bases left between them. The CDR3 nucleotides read TGCGCCAGCAGCCAAGAGAGTTTCCCGAGTTTGGATGAGCAGTACTTC. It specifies CASSQESFPSLDEQYF.

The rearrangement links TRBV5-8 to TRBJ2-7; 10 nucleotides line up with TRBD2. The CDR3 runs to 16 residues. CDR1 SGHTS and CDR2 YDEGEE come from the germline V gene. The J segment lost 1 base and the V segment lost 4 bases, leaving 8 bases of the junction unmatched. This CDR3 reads CASSARTSGYSYEQYF. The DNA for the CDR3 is TGTGCCAGCAGCGCAAGGACTAGCGGATATTCCTACGAGCAGTACTTC.

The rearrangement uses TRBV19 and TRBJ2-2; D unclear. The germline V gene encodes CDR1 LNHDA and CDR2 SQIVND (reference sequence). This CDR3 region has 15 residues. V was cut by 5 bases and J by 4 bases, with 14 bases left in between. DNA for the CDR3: TGTGCCAGTAGTTCTCGTGGGTCAGCCACCGGGGAGCTGTTTTTT. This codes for CASSSRGSATGELFF.